This entry is about one T cell receptor beta chain. The data derive from a study of blood T cell repertoires in COVID-19. About the research overall: Whether acute or convalescent, the COVID-19 samples came from the United States, Italy and Spain. Sample material is recorded as cDNA or gDNA derived from T cells, B-cell-depleted T cells, or PBMCs.

Germline V gives CDR1 SGHRS, CDR2 YFSETQ. The CDR3 contains 15 residues. Trimming removed 6 bases from V and 3 bases from J, with 19 bases in between. Original processing methods: Amplification with reference gene primers provided the estimates of nucleated cell counts. Data came from immunoSEQ multiplex PCR; TCRdb stores just in-frame clones and leaves some out. Clone size and the V and J calls come from that table; the DNA yielded D and trimming. This table has about 180,000 clones, roughly 89% appearing once. This study enrolled people aged about 18 to 100 from 20 to 25 US geographic areas. Sequencing was performed on PBMCs or T cells enriched from blood (not recorded which). The receptor was derived from a woman between 40 and 55 years old with acute COVID-19. The chain couples TRBV5-1 to TRBJ2-7, with TRBD2 as a possible D gene (5 bases). CDR3 in amino acids: CASTPVAPRGYEQYF. CDR3 nucleotide sequence: TGCGCCAGCACCCCCGTGGCGCCCCGGGGCTACGAGCAGTACTTC.